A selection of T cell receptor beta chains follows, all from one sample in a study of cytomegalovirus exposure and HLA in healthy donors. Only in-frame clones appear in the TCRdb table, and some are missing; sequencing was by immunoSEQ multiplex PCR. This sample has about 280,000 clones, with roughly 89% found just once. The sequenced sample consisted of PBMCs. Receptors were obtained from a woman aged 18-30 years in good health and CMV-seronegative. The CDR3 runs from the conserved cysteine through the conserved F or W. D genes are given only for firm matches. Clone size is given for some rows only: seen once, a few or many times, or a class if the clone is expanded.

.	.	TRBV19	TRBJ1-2	TGTGCCAGTAGTATCCGACTCCTCCCTAACTATGGCTACACCTTC	CASSIRLLPNYGYTF
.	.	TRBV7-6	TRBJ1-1	TGTGCCAGCAAGGGGTGGAACACTGAAGCTTTCTTT	CASKGWNTEAFF
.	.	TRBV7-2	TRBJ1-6	TGTGCCAGCAGCCTCCTCCAGAACTATAATTCACCCCTCCACTTT	CASSLLQNYNSPLHF
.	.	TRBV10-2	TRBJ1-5	TGCGCCAGCAGCCCAGGGACAACTAGCAATCAGCCCCAGCATTTT	CASSPGTTSNQPQHF
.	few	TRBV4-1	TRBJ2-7	TGCGCCAGCAGCCAAGCCACAGGGGGGGGCTACGAGCAGTACTTC	CASSQATGGGYEQYF
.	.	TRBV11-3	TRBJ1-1	TGTGCCAGCAGCTTAAGACAAAACACTGAAGCTTTCTTT	CASSLRQNTEAFF
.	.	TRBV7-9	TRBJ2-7	TGTTCCAGCGCGACATCGCCAACCTACGAGCAGTACTTC	CSSATSPTYEQYF
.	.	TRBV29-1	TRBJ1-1	TGCAGCGTTGCGGGCGGAGGGGACACTGAAGCTTTCTTT	CSVAGGGDTEAFF
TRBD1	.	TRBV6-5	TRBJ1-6	TGTGCCAGCAGTAAGCAGGGGGCTGACAATTCACCCCTCCACTTT	CASSKQGADNSPLHF
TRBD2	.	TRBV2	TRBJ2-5	TGTGCCAGGAGGTTTAGCGGGGGGGCTATTGAAGAGCAGTACTTC	CARRFSGGAIEEQYF
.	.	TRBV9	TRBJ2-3	TGTGCCAGCAGCGCTTTTACAGATACGCAGTATTTT	CASSAFTDTQYF
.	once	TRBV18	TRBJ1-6	TGTGCCAGCTCTCCAGACCTAGGGGCTAATTCACCCCTCCACTTT	CASSPDLGANSPLHF
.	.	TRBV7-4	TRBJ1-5	TGTGCCAGCAGCTTACTTCGACAGCGCAATCAGCCCCAGCATTTT	CASSLLRQRNQPQHF
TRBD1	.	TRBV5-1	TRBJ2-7	TGCGCCAGCAGCGACACCGGGACAGGGGCCTCCGAGCAGTACTTC	CASSDTGTGASEQYF
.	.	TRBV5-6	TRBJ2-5	TGTGCCAGCAGCTTGGGGTCGGGTAGGGAGACCCAGTACTTC	CASSLGSGRETQYF
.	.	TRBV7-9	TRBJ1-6	TGTGCCAGCAGCAAGACAGAGTTGCAGAATTCACCCCTCCACTTT	CASSKTELQNSPLHF
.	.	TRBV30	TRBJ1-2	TGTGCCTGGAGTACAGGCCTTGTTGGGTATGGCTACACCTTC	CAWSTGLVGYGYTF
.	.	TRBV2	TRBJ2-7	TGTGCCAGCAGTGAAAGTATTCAGATCGAGCAGTACTTC	CASSESIQIEQYF
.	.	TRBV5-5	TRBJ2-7	TGTGCCAGCAGCTGGACTGGAGAAGAGCAGTACTTC	CASSWTGEEQYF
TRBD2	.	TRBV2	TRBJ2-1	TGTGCCAGCCCTTCCGGGGGGTCCTACAATGAGCAGTTCTTC	CASPSGGSYNEQFF
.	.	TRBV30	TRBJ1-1	TGTGCCTGGAGTGTAAAGGGAGCCAGGGGCACTGAAGCTTTCTTT	CAWSVKGARGTEAFF
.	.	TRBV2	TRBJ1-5	TGTGCCAGCAGTCCGGGACAAACTTATAGCAATCAGCCCCAGCATTTT	CASSPGQTYSNQPQHF
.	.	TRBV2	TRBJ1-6	TGTGCCAGCAGTGAAGCGGGGAGTAATTCACCCCTCCACTTT	CASSEAGSNSPLHF
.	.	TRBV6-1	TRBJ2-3	TGTGCCAGCAGTGAAGACGGTGCTAGCACAGATACGCAGTATTTT	CASSEDGASTDTQYF
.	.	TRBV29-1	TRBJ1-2	TGCAGCGTTGATCCAGAAGGAGCCGGTAACTATGGCTACACCTTC	CSVDPEGAGNYGYTF
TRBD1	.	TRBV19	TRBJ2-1	TGTGCCAGTACCGTCCCGGGACAGGGTAGGAGGGAGCAGTTCTTC	CASTVPGQGRREQFF
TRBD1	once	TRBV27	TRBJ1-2	TGTGCCAGCAGTTTCCAAGGGGGCCCCCTCTATGGCTACACCTTC	CASSFQGGPLYGYTF
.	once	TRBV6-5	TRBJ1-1	TGTGCCAGCAGGGTCGGGAACACTGAAGCTTTCTTT	CASRVGNTEAFF
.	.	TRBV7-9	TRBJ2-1	TGTTCCAGCAGCTTAGGCGGAGATGAGCAGTTCTTC	CSSSLGGDEQFF
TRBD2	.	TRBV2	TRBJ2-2	TGTGCCAGCAGGGGACTAGCGGACGAGAACACCGGGGAGCTGTTTTTT	CASRGLADENTGELFF
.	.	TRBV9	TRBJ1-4	TGTGCCAGCAGCGAAGGACAGAGAACTACTAATGAAAAACTGTTTTTT	CASSEGQRTTNEKLFF
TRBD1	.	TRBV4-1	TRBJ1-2	TGCGCCAGCAGCCAAGGGACAGGGGCGCTAGGGGATGGCTACACCTTC	CASSQGTGALGDGYTF
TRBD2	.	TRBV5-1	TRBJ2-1	TGCGCCAGCAGCTTTTCTGTAGCGGGGGGAACCTACAATGAGCAGTTCTTC	CASSFSVAGGTYNEQFF
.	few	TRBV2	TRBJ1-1	TGTGCCAGCAGTTTCACGGGAGGGGACACTGAAGCTTTCTTT	CASSFTGGDTEAFF
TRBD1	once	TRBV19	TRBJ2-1	TGTGCCAGTACCCGGGACAGGGGGCACTACAATGAGCAGTTCTTC	CASTRDRGHYNEQFF
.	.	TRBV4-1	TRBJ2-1	TGCGCCAGCAGCCAAGAGGCAGCGGAGGCCTACAATGAGCAGTTCTTC	CASSQEAAEAYNEQFF
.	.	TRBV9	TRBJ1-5	TGTGCCAGCAGCCAAGACCCGGGGGGCGGTCAGCCCCAGCATTTT	CASSQDPGGGQPQHF
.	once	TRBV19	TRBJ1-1	TGTGCCAGTGCAAAAGCCCAAGGGGTATCGAACACTGAAGCTTTCTTT	CASAKAQGVSNTEAFF
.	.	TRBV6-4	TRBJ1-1	TGTGCCAGCAGGCCCTATCCAAGGGGAACTGAAGCTTTCTTT	CASRPYPRGTEAFF
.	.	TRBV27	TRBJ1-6	TGTGCCAGCAGTTTTGCGGGGCCAGGGAATTCACCCCTCCACTTT	CASSFAGPGNSPLHF